The 26 T cell receptor beta chains presented below share a single source sample, sequenced in a study of OX40 agonist ivuxolimab in advanced cancers. Produced via immunoSEQ multiplex PCR; TCRdb's table is partial and in-frame only. In the table there are 95,000 to 150,000 clones, less than 95% of which are singletons. The material sequenced was CD4+ or CD8+ T cells sorted from blood, taken in a trial of the OX40 agonist ivuxolimab. The receptors here all came from an adult with an advanced solid tumor such as melanoma, head and neck, liver or kidney cancer.

This clone was seen just once. The chain is built from TRBV28 and TRBJ2-7; tentative D call: TRBD2 (5 bases). The CDR3 extends over 12 amino acids. Germline V gene sequence: CDR1 MDHEN, CDR2 SYDVKM. V was clipped by 7 bases and J by 3 bases, with 10 bases between them. The CDR3 sequence is CASTTAGYEQYF. Here the CDR3 DNA reads TGTGCCAGCACGACGGCGGGCTACGAGCAGTACTTC.

This sequence joins TRBV28 and TRBJ2-3; 8 bases map to TRBD2. The CDR3 runs 14 residues. J lost 6 bases, V lost 5 bases, and 7 bases had no gene match. CDR1 is MDHEN, CDR2 SYDVKM, per germline. DNA for the CDR3: TGTGCCAGCAGTACTAGCGGCAACGGGGATACGCAGTATTTT. It is translated as CASSTSGNGDTQYF.

The CDR3 sequence: CASSYSGTGFYYEQYF. In DNA, the CDR3 is TGTGCCAGCAGTTACTCCGGGACAGGGTTTTACTACGAGCAGTACTTC. The rearrangement links TRBV6-5 to TRBJ2-7; 9 bases align to TRBD1. The CDR3 is 16 amino acids. V lost 0 bases, J lost 3 bases, and 6 bases stayed unmatched. Germline loops: CDR1 MNHEY, CDR2 SVGAGI.

The chain is built from TRBV7-3 and TRBJ2-3; 7 bases map to TRBD2. The CDR3 is 15 amino acids. Looked up from germline, CDR1 is SGHTA and CDR2 is FQGTGA. With 3 bases clipped from V and 11 bases from J, the junction kept 14 bases outside the gene matches. As DNA, the CDR3 is TGTGCCAGCAGCTTTTCCCCGACCGATGGGGAGGGGCAGTATTTT. This encodes CASSFSPTDGEGQYF.

This chain uses TRBV7-3 with TRBJ2-1; D is undetermined. The CDR3 is made up of 15 amino acids. CDR1 is SGHTA and CDR2 is FQGTGA in the germline V gene. V was cut by 5 bases and J by 0 bases, with 11 bases left in between. The CDR3 DNA reads TGTGCCAGCAGCGACTTGGTAGGCTCCTACAATGAGCAGTTCTTC. This translates into CASSDLVGSYNEQFF. Using reference TRBV7-3 and TRBJ2-1 for the parts outside the CDR3, the full variable domain is GAGVSQTPSNKVTEKGKYVELRCDPISGHTALYWYRQSLGQGPEFLIYFQGTGAADDSGLPNDRFFAVRPEGSVSTLKIQRTERGDSAVYLCASSDLVGSYNEQFFGPGTRLTVL.

V and J are TRBV27 and TRBJ1-6, with D possibly being TRBD1 (5 bases). This CDR3 has 13 residues. V lost 7 bases and J lost 7, with 11 bases in between. Germline CDR1 MNHEY, CDR2 SMNVEV (reference sequence). The CDR3 sequence: CASTPGGNSPLHF. In DNA form, the CDR3 reads TGTGCCAGCACCCCCGGGGGGAATTCACCCCTCCACTTT.

This rearrangement joins TRBV27 to TRBJ1-1; 7 bases match TRBD1. Germline V gene lookup returns CDR1 MNHEY and CDR2 SMNVEV (reference sequence). V gave up 7 bases and J gave up 3 bases; unmatched junction bases: 8. The CDR3 extends over 14 amino acids. The CDR3 DNA reads as TGTGCCAGCAAAAGGGGGCGTCGGGACACTGAAGCTTTCTTT. It specifies CASKRGRRDTEAFF.

This chain joins TRBV27 and TRBJ1-1; 7 nucleotides line up with TRBD1. V was pared by 6 bases and J by 0 bases, with 13 bases of the junction left unmatched. Germline V CDR1 and CDR2: MNHEY, SMNVEV (reference sequence). This CDR3 comprises 17 residues. The CDR3 reads CASSPVRKQGMNTEAFF. CDR3 in DNA: TGTGCCAGCAGCCCCGTACGAAAACAGGGGATGAACACTGAAGCTTTCTTT.

With regard to this clone: At one of its ends the junction is not consistent with the germline gene, which may arise from a read error. The chain joins TRBV5-1 to TRBJ1-2; tentative D call: TRBD1 (6 bases). CDR3 length equals 13 residues. Germline V gene lookup returns CDR1 SGHRS and CDR2 YFSETQ. The CDR3 coding sequence is TGCGCCAGCGACTCGGGGGGCGGCTATGACTACACCTTC. Translating gives CASDSGGGYDYTF.

This clone was observed a single time. The CDR3 loop is CASSRDAGEAFF. The CDR3 region has the DNA TGTGCCAGCAGTAGAGATGCGGGTGAAGCTTTCTTT. The genes are TRBV6-5 and TRBJ1-1; the D is unclear. Germline V gene lookup returns CDR1 MNHEY and CDR2 SVGAGI. V shed 5 bases and J shed 7 bases, with 11 bases lying between them. The CDR3 covers 12 residues.

J is TRBJ2-1 and V is TRBV7-3; weak D call: TRBD1 (6 bases). V lost 3 bases, J lost 2 bases, and 8 bases lay in between. Germline V gene lookup returns CDR1 SGHTA and CDR2 FQGTGA. The CDR3 runs to 14 residues. The DNA for the CDR3 is TGTGCCAGCAGCTTCCCAGGGGCCTACAATGAGCAGTTCTTC. Its translation: CASSFPGAYNEQFF. The full variable domain, with the rest looked up from reference TRBV7-3 and TRBJ2-1, is GAGVSQTPSNKVTEKGKYVELRCDPISGHTALYWYRQSLGQGPEFLIYFQGTGAADDSGLPNDRFFAVRPEGSVSTLKIQRTERGDSAVYLCASSFPGAYNEQFFGPGTRLTVL.

The J gene is TRBJ2-7, the V gene TRBV18; weak D call: TRBD2 (6 bases). The germline V gene encodes CDR1 KGHSH and CDR2 LQKENI. The CDR3 consists of 14 residues. V was trimmed by 0 bases and J by 1 base, leaving 7 bases between them. The CDR3, as DNA: TGTGCCAGCTCACCACCTGCGGGGTCCTACGAGCAGTACTTC. It is translated as CASSPPAGSYEQYF.

J is TRBJ2-7 and V is TRBV27; 8 bases are shared with TRBD2. The CDR3 loop spans 16 amino acids. Germline CDR1 reads MNHEY; CDR2 reads SMNVEV (reference sequence). V lost 7 bases and J lost 2; bases outside the gene matches: 13. CDR3 amino acids: CASKPRGGAFPYEQYF. CDR3 DNA: TGTGCCAGCAAACCCCGGGGGGGGGCTTTTCCCTACGAGCAGTACTTC.

This clone appeared once. The V and J genes are TRBV28 and TRBJ1-1, with D possibly being TRBD1 (5 bases). The CDR3 consists of 16 residues. Trimming pared 2 bases from V and 0 bases from J, leaving 13 bases between. CDR1 MDHEN and CDR2 SYDVKM come from the germline V gene. This CDR3 reads CASSLGGTSMNTEAFF. Here the CDR3 DNA reads TGTGCCAGCAGTTTAGGGGGGACCTCCATGAACACTGAAGCTTTCTTT.

The chain couples TRBV20-1 to TRBJ2-1; 8 nucleotides line up with TRBD2. The germline V gene has CDR1 DFQATT and CDR2 SNEGSKA (reference sequence). The V and J ends lost 2 bases and 16 bases, in that order; junction bases with no gene match: 4. The CDR3 contains 10 residues. CDR3 sequence: CSARLAGPFF. CDR3 DNA: TGCAGTGCTAGACTAGCGGGCCCCTTCTTC.

This clone was picked up a small number of times. This rearrangement joins TRBV10-2 to TRBJ1-6, with 7 bases identical to TRBD1. The germline CDR1 and CDR2 sequences are WSHSY and SAAADI. This CDR3 is built from 15 residues. V was clipped by 6 bases and J by 6 bases; unmatched bases: 8. The CDR3 DNA sequence: TGCGCCAGCAGCCTAGGGACAGATTCTAATTCACCCCTCCACTTT. Protein: CASSLGTDSNSPLHF.

V usage is TRBV15 and J usage is TRBJ2-3; D perhaps matches TRBD2 (5 bases). The CDR3 consists of 16 residues. The germline CDR1 and CDR2 sequences are LNHNV and YYDKDF (reference sequence). V shed 0 bases and J shed 0 bases, with 10 bases lying between them. CDR3: CATSRDSGSSTDTQYF. The CDR3 coding sequence is TGTGCCACCAGCAGAGATTCGGGGTCCAGCACAGATACGCAGTATTTT.

The V call is TRBV5-1, the J call TRBJ1-2; maybe TRBD1 (6 bases). Deletions cut 4 bases from V and 5 bases from J, with 18 bases between. CDR1 and CDR2 (germline): SGHRS, YFSETQ. The CDR3 runs to 15 residues. In nucleotides, the CDR3 is TGCGCCAGCAGCCCCGAAGGGGGATTCGGGTATGGCTACACCTTC. As protein: CASSPEGGFGYGYTF.

The chain is built from TRBV5-1 and TRBJ1-1; the match to TRBD1 covers 7 bases. The CDR3 length is 15 residues. The J segment lost 2 bases and the V segment lost 3 bases, leaving 7 bases of the junction unmatched. Germline V CDR1 and CDR2: SGHRS, YFSETQ. As DNA, the CDR3 is TGCGCCAGCAGCTACCGGACAGGACCAAACACTGAAGCTTTCTTT. Its protein is CASSYRTGPNTEAFF. The full variable domain, rest sourced from reference TRBV5-1 and TRBJ1-1, is KAGVTQTPRYLIKTRGQQVTLSCSPISGHRSVSWYQQTPGQGLQFLFEYFSETQRNKGNFPGRFSGRQFSNSRSEMNVSTLELGDSALYLCASSYRTGPNTEAFFGQGTRLTVV.

The J gene is TRBJ1-2, the V gene TRBV5-1; D may be TRBD1 (5 bases). The CDR3 extends over 15 amino acids. V gave up 0 bases and J gave up 2 bases, with 11 bases separating them. Per germline, CDR1 SGHRS and CDR2 YFSETQ. CDR3 region: CASSLGLTENYGYTF. CDR3 coding DNA: TGCGCCAGCAGCTTGGGATTGACAGAAAACTATGGCTACACCTTC. Full variable domain (remainder filled in from reference TRBV5-1 and TRBJ1-2): KAGVTQTPRYLIKTRGQQVTLSCSPISGHRSVSWYQQTPGQGLQFLFEYFSETQRNKGNFPGRFSGRQFSNSRSEMNVSTLELGDSALYLCASSLGLTENYGYTFGSGTRLTVV.

The CDR3 spells CASSKDSGTYEQYF. In nucleotides, the CDR3 is TGTGCCAGCAGCAAAGATTCAGGGACCTACGAGCAGTACTTC. This sequence joins TRBV21-1 and TRBJ2-7; TRBD1 is the table's D call and was not checked against the DNA. TRBV21-1 is assigned pseudogene status. CDR3 length equals 14 residues.

This chain connects TRBV7-9 to TRBJ1-3; no reliable D call. Germline CDR1 is SEHNR and CDR2 is FQNEAQ (reference sequence). The CDR3 runs 15 residues. Between the trimmed V and J ends, which lost 5 bases and 4 bases, there was a span of 15 bases. CDR3 loop: CASSAAWTAGNTIYF. In DNA, the CDR3 is TGTGCCAGCAGCGCGGCCTGGACGGCCGGAAACACCATATATTTT.

J is TRBJ1-5 and V is TRBV28; D is undetermined. V was clipped by 7 bases and J by 5 bases, with 9 bases between them. From germline, CDR1 is MDHEN and CDR2 SYDVKM. The CDR3 is made up of 12 amino acids. CDR3 nucleotides: TGTGCCAGCACCGGTTCCGATCAGCCCCAGCATTTT. Protein: CASTGSDQPQHF.

V usage is TRBV7-2 and J usage is TRBJ2-5, with 10 bases fitting TRBD2. J gave up 3 bases and V 1 base, and 8 bases lay outside the gene matches. Germline V gene sequence: CDR1 SGHTA, CDR2 FQGNSA. The CDR3 covers 17 residues. Written as DNA, the CDR3 is TGTGCCAGCAGCTTAGGGGCCCTAGCGGGGGCCGAAGAGACCCAGTACTTC. It encodes CASSLGALAGAEETQYF.

The J gene is TRBJ2-7, the V gene TRBV10-3; D is ambiguous. This CDR3 comprises 12 residues. Per germline, CDR1 ENHRY and CDR2 SYGVKD. V dropped 4 bases and J dropped 2 bases, with 6 bases sitting between them. The CDR3 spells CAISVGTYEQYF. CDR3 nucleotides: TGTGCCATCAGTGTGGGGACCTACGAGCAGTACTTC.

This sequence joins TRBV28 and TRBJ1-5, with 9 positions matching TRBD1. CDR3 length: 15 residues. J gave up 7 bases and V 2 bases, and 6 bases lay outside the gene matches. Germline CDR1 is MDHEN and CDR2 is SYDVKM. CDR3 nucleotide sequence: TGTGCCAGCAGTTTAACTGGGACAGGGAAACAGCCCCAGCATTTT. Translation gives CASSLTGTGKQPQHF.